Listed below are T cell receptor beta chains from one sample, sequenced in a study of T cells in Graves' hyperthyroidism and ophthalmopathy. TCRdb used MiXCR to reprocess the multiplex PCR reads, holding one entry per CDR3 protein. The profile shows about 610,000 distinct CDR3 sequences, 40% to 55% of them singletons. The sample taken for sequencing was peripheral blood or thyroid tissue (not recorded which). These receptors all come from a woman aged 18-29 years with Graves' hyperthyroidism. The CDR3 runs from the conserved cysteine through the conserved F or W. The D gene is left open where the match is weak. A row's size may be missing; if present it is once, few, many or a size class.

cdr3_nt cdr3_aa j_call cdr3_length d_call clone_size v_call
TGTGCCACCAGTGTACTTCAAGAGACCCAGCACTTC CATSVLQETQHF TRBJ2-5 12 - - TRBV24-1
TGCGCCAGCAGCCGCGGGTCTTCTGGGGCCAACGTCCTGACTTTC CASSRGSSGANVLTF TRBJ2-6 15 - many TRBV6-4
TGTGCCAGTAGTATAGCGGGAGTCACAGATACGCAGTATTTT CASSIAGVTDTQYF TRBJ2-3 14 - many TRBV19
TGCGCCAGCAGCCAAGATGGACATTCGTACTTC CASSQDGHSYF TRBJ2-5 11 - many TRBV4-1
TGCAGTGCTACCGGGACATTCATGAACACTGAAGCTTTCTTT CSATGTFMNTEAFF TRBJ1-1 14 - - TRBV20-1
TGTGCCACCCATCTAATAGGACAGGGAACCTACGAGCAGTACTTC CATHLIGQGTYEQYF TRBJ2-7 15 TRBD1 many TRBV27
TGTGCCAGCAGCTCCCTCGGGCAGATTGAAGCTTTCTTT CASSSLGQIEAFF TRBJ1-1 13 - - TRBV7-2
TGTGCCAGCAGCCAAGATTACGGGAATGGAAACACCATATATTTT CASSQDYGNGNTIYF TRBJ1-3 15 - - TRBV14
TGTGCCAGCAGCGTAACAGGGGGTACAGGTGTCCCGAATGGCTACACCTTC CASSVTGGTGVPNGYTF TRBJ1-2 17 TRBD1 - TRBV7-9
TGTGCCAGCAGCTTGGGGAGCGGAGAGCGAGAGACCCAGTACTTC CASSLGSGERETQYF TRBJ2-5 15 - - TRBV7-2
TGTGCCAGCAGCCAAGATGTTAGGTCTGGAGAGACCCAGTACTTC CASSQDVRSGETQYF TRBJ2-5 15 - many TRBV3-1
TGTGCCATCAGTGAGGACCATCAGGCAGGAGAGACCCAGTACTTC CAISEDHQAGETQYF TRBJ2-5 15 - - TRBV10-3
TGTGCCAGCAGAAACAGGGCAGTGAACTACGAGCAGTACTTC CASRNRAVNYEQYF TRBJ2-7 14 - once TRBV6-1
TGTGCCAGCAGTGTCCCGGGGGCTGGAGACTATGGCTACACCTTC CASSVPGAGDYGYTF TRBJ1-2 15 - many TRBV2
TGCGCCAGCAGCCCTGGACAGGGATCGTATGGGGCCAACGTCCTGACTTTC CASSPGQGSYGANVLTF TRBJ2-6 17 TRBD1 - TRBV4-3
TGTGCCTGGAGTGGGATCCGGGATCAAAACACCGGGGAGCTGTTTTTT CAWSGIRDQNTGELFF TRBJ2-2 16 - - TRBV30
TGTGCCAGCAGCTTATCAGGGAGAGAGACCCAGCATTTT CASSLSGRETQHF TRBJ1-5 13 - - TRBV7-2
TGTGCCAGCAGCGACGGGACAGGGTCTCCCGGGGAGCTGTTTTTT CASSDGTGSPGELFF TRBJ2-2 15 TRBD1 - TRBV7-8